This T cell receptor beta chain emerged from a study of T cell repertoires in cytomegalovirus infection. At the level of the study: Both CMV infection and a matching HLA type were indicated by public TCR beta signatures.

General study results and limits: What dominated the ex vivo response were HLA-C-restricted CMV-specific TCR beta clonotypes. Summed public TCR beta family frequency identified CMV carriers bearing the relevant HLA.

This clonotype was seen just once. What it binds is not known. One entry per CDR3 protein, called by TCRdb with MiXCR from the reads. The sample lists around 740,000 distinct CDR3 sequences, less than 40% occurring once. Trimming cost V 2 bases and J 5 bases; bases outside gene matches: 21. This CDR3 comprises 20 residues. Germline CDR1 reads SGHAT; CDR2 reads FQNNGV. The chain uses TRBV11-2 and TRBJ1-2, with TRBD1 identical over 9 bases. The TCR was taken from a human donor in good health (CMV status not recorded). Some clones in this sample may be carry-over from other donors' samples. Material for sequencing was PBMCs. DNA of the CDR3: TGTGCCAGCAGCTTATTTCGGATCGACGGAGCACGGACAGGGGAGTATGGCTACACCTTC. This sequence encodes CASSLFRIDGARTGEYGYTF.